This TCR beta chain was sequenced for a study of blood T cell repertoires in COVID-19. Study-level background: Both acute and convalescent COVID-19 samples were obtained from the United States, Italy and Spain.

Per the germline V gene, CDR1 is MNHEY and CDR2 is SVGAGI. Trimming removed 5 bases from V and 4 bases from J, with 12 bases in between. The CDR3 is 14 residues long. Clones were sequenced by immunoSEQ multiplex PCR, and TCRdb holds only the in-frame ones, with some missing. Of 200,000 to 300,000 clones listed, around 88% were seen once; the top ten hold over 1.2%. Sample: peripheral blood. This clonotype was obtained from a man older than 75 with acute or convalescent COVID-19. This sequence joins TRBV6-5 and TRBJ1-5; D uncertain. This chain's CDR3 is CASSPVGGNQPQHF. The CDR3 nucleotides read TGTGCCAGCAGTCCCGTGGGAGGGAATCAGCCCCAGCATTTT.